The next 17 T cell receptor beta chains were all read from a single sample in a study of technical replicates of blood from several donors. TCRdb keeps only in-frame clones here, not all; method: immunoSEQ multiplex PCR. The sample carries about 81,000 clones, 90% to 97% recorded once. The sample consisted of T cells isolated from PBMCs. The receptors come from a human donor in good health.

In this sample, this clone turned up once. The chain combines TRBV10-3 with TRBJ2-4; TRBD2 aligns across 9 bases. From germline, CDR1 is ENHRY and CDR2 SYGVKD. The V gene end was trimmed by 4 bases and the J gene end by 3 bases; junction bases not matched to a gene: 10. The CDR3 extends over 17 amino acids. CDR3 region: CAISGLAGYRDKNIQYF. The CDR3, as DNA: TGTGCCATCAGTGGTCTAGCGGGATATAGAGACAAAAACATTCAGTACTTC.

The gene calls are TRBV4-1 and TRBJ1-5; the D gene is possibly TRBD1 (6 bases). The germline CDR1 and CDR2 sequences are MGHRA and YSYEKL. The CDR3 length is 16 residues. V lost 0 bases and J 6 bases, leaving 15 bases between the germline ends. The CDR3 nucleotides are TGCGCCAGCAGCCAAGATTTGGACAGACAGCTTCAGCCCCAGCATTTT. Amino acids: CASSQDLDRQLQPQHF.

The rearrangement links TRBV9 to TRBJ2-2, with no clear D. Looked up from germline, CDR1 is SGDLS and CDR2 is YYNGEE. Deletions cut 6 bases from V and 6 bases from J, with 18 bases between. The CDR3 is 15 amino acids. Here the CDR3 reads CASTSRSELPGELFF. CDR3 sequence (DNA): TGTGCCAGCACCTCCCGGTCCGAACTCCCCGGGGAGCTGTTTTTT.

CDR3: CASSDRVRGGEQYF. CDR3 nucleotide sequence: TGCGCCAGCAGCGACAGGGTAAGGGGTGGGGAGCAGTACTTC. This sequence joins TRBV5-1 and TRBJ2-7; 7 nucleotides line up with TRBD1. V dropped 4 bases and J dropped 7; count of bases not matched to a gene: 11. The CDR3 consists of 14 residues. Per germline, CDR1 SGHRS and CDR2 YFSETQ.

The chain uses TRBV15 and TRBJ2-1; 8 bases match TRBD2. Germline V CDR1 and CDR2: LNHNV, YYDKDF (reference sequence). The trim removed 1 base at V and 0 bases at J, leaving 2 bases unmatched. The CDR3 spans 16 residues. The CDR3 DNA reads as TGTGCCACCAGCAGAGTACTAGCGGACTCCTACAATGAGCAGTTCTTC. It is translated as CATSRVLADSYNEQFF.

This rearrangement joins TRBV9 to TRBJ2-1, with 8 bases that match TRBD2. Germline V gene lookup returns CDR1 SGDLS and CDR2 YYNGEE. This CDR3 comprises 16 residues. After removal of 0 bases from V and 2 bases from J, the junction contained 4 bases not matched to a gene. The CDR3, as DNA: TGTGCCAGCAGCGTAGACGGGGGGGGAACCTACAATGAGCAGTTCTTC. It encodes CASSVDGGGTYNEQFF.

This clone is a singleton in its sample. The chain is built from TRBV5-1 and TRBJ1-2; 9 nucleotides match TRBD1. This CDR3 has 17 amino acids. The germline V gene encodes CDR1 SGHRS and CDR2 YFSETQ. V lost 3 bases, J lost 6 bases, and 15 bases stayed unmatched. The CDR3 bases are TGCGCCAGCAGCTATACAGGGGGCGCGGGACAATCTGATGGCTACACCTTC. It codes for CASSYTGGAGQSDGYTF.

The chain joins TRBV6-5 to TRBJ2-1; 7 bases agree with TRBD2. V dropped 10 bases and J dropped 4; count of bases not matched to a gene: 4. CDR1 is MNHEY, CDR2 SVGAGI, per germline. CDR3 length: 12 amino acids. CDR3 in DNA: TGTGCCACCAGACTAGCTTACAATGAGCAGTTCTTC. It is translated as CATRLAYNEQFF.

This sequence joins TRBV19 and TRBJ1-1; D is unresolved. This CDR3 is 14 amino acids long. CDR1 and CDR2 from the germline V gene are LNHDA and SQIVND (reference sequence). V was clipped by 9 bases and J by 5 bases, with 19 bases between them. CDR3 loop: CASSYTAVWTEAFF. The CDR3, as DNA: TGTGCCAGCTCCTATACGGCGGTTTGGACTGAAGCTTTCTTT.

J is TRBJ1-2 and V is TRBV11-2; D ambiguous. Germline CDR1 is SGHAT and CDR2 is FQNNGV. CDR3 size: 14 residues. V was cut by 1 base and J by 5 bases, with 11 bases left in between. CDR3 sequence: CASSLGGPAYGYTF. The CDR3 DNA reads TGTGCCAGCAGCTTAGGAGGGCCAGCTTATGGCTACACCTTC.

This chain connects TRBV28 to TRBJ2-7; 9 positions agree with TRBD1. The CDR3 has 15 amino acids. Trimming removed 4 bases from V and 4 bases from J; junction bases left unmatched: 8. Germline values: CDR1 MDHEN, CDR2 SYDVKM. The CDR3 nucleotides read TGTGCCAGCAGTTCCTATAAGGACAGGGGATACGAGCAGTACTTC. As protein: CASSSYKDRGYEQYF. The full variable domain, in which reference TRBV28 and TRBJ2-7 provide the parts outside the CDR3, is DVKVTQSSRYLVKRTGEKVFLECVQDMDHENMFWYRQDPGLGLRLIYFSYDVKMKEKGDIPEGYSVSREKKERFSLILESASTNQTSMYLCASSSYKDRGYEQYFGPGTRLTVT.

This chain links TRBV7-8 with TRBJ2-7, with 7 bases aligning to TRBD1. The CDR3 loop spans 14 amino acids. Unmatched junction bases numbered 13, after V lost 6 bases and J lost 8 bases. Germline loops: CDR1 SGHVS, CDR2 FQNEAQ. CDR3 nucleotides: TGTGCCAGCAGAAAGGGACAGAGCGGCCTTAAGCAGTACTTC. Residues: CASRKGQSGLKQYF. The full variable domain, rest sourced from reference TRBV7-8 and TRBJ2-7, is GAGVSQSPRYKVAKRGQDVALRCDPISGHVSLFWYQQALGQGPEFLTYFQNEAQLDKSGLPSDRFFAERPEGSVSTLKIQRTQQEDSAVYLCASRKGQSGLKQYFGPGTRLTVT.

This sequence joins TRBV11-1 and TRBJ2-1; TRBD2 might be the D (6 bases). Looked up from germline, CDR1 is SGHAT and CDR2 is FQDESV (reference sequence). The V end lost 3 bases, the J end lost 6 bases, and 9 bases lay between the germline ends. This CDR3 is built from 13 residues. CDR3 sequence reads: CASSFSGGNEQFF. The CDR3 nucleotides read TGTGCCAGCAGCTTTTCCGGGGGCAATGAGCAGTTCTTC.

The J gene is TRBJ2-7, the V gene TRBV4-1, with TRBD2 matching 8 bases. CDR3 size: 14 residues. The trim removed 0 bases at V and 6 bases at J, leaving 4 bases unmatched. Germline-derived CDR1 and CDR2 are MGHRA and YSYEKL. The CDR3 spells CASSQEAGVGEQYF. CDR3 nucleotides: TGCGCCAGCAGCCAAGAAGCGGGAGTGGGCGAGCAGTACTTC.

This chain joins TRBV6-1 and TRBJ2-1; weak D call: TRBD2 (5 bases). In germline, CDR1 is MNHNS, CDR2 SASEGT. CDR3 length: 14 amino acids. The V and J ends lost 7 bases and 4 bases respectively, with 14 bases between them. The CDR3 reads CASKAAREYNEQFF. CDR3 coding DNA: TGTGCCAGCAAGGCGGCCCGGGAATACAATGAGCAGTTCTTC.

This chain uses TRBV19 with TRBJ2-1, with D perhaps TRBD1 (6 bases). CDR3 length: 21 amino acids. The V gene lost 0 bases and the J gene lost 5 bases, with 29 bases spanning the gap. Germline assignment: CDR1 LNHDA and CDR2 SQIVND (reference sequence). CDR3 nucleotide sequence: TGTGCCAGTAGTATAGATCTCGTTGGACAGCTGACCAGCGAACCCAACAATGAGCAGTTCTTC. Protein product: CASSIDLVGQLTSEPNNEQFF.

The CDR3 is CASSDTGSSYNEQFF. The CDR3 coding sequence is TGTGCCAGCAGTGACACCGGGAGCTCCTACAATGAGCAGTTCTTC. This chain joins TRBV6-4 and TRBJ2-1; D might be TRBD2 (6 bases). The CDR3 covers 15 residues. In germline, CDR1 is MRHNA, CDR2 SNTAGT. Trimming left V 2 bases short and J 0 bases short, with 8 bases between.